The 3 T cell receptor beta chains below come from one sample, sequenced in a study of beta chain features in type 1 diabetes. What was sequenced were expressed TCRB transcripts, since all of the isolated RNA had been reverse transcribed. The method was immunoSEQ multiplex PCR; TCRdb's version includes in-frame clones alone and lacks a portion of them. The data hold fewer than 400,000 clones, with 9.3% observed a single time. The antigens of these receptors remain unknown. Findings of the study overall: In every one of the four CD4+ subsets, TCRB CDR3s were moderately but significantly shorter in Type 1 diabetes patients.

Material: central memory CD4+ T cells from blood. The receptor set was obtained from a man aged 30 to 45 with type 1 diabetes.

This clone was picked up a small number of times. This chain uses TRBV21-1 with TRBJ2-3; whether TRBD2, the table's D call, matches the DNA was not checked. TRBV21-1 has pseudogene status. This CDR3 has 16 amino acids. CDR3 in amino acids: CASSVSSGSHTDTQYF. The CDR3 nucleotides are TGTGCCAGCAGCGTGTCTAGCGGGTCTCACACAGATACGCAGTATTTT.

The rearrangement links TRBV12-5 to TRBJ2-1; weak D call: TRBD2 (6 bases). Germline V gene lookup returns CDR1 LGHNT and CDR2 FRNRAP. Trimming left V 6 bases short and J 9 bases short, with 15 bases between. There are 13 residues in the CDR3. DNA of the CDR3: TGTGCTAGTGGAGGGGTAGCGGATGCTGAGCAGTTCTTC. Protein sequence: CASGGVADAEQFF.

The J gene is TRBJ2-1, the V gene TRBV15; D is perhaps TRBD1 or TRBD2 (5 bases each). With 9 bases removed from V and 8 bases from J, the gap between germline ends came to 17 bases. The germline V gene encodes CDR1 LNHNV and CDR2 YYDKDF (reference sequence). CDR3 length: 13 residues. CDR3: CATSGTLGHEQFF. The CDR3 DNA is TGTGCCACTTCCGGGACCTTGGGCCATGAGCAGTTCTTC.